The 18 T cell receptor beta chains below were found in one sample sequenced in a study of blood T cell repertoires in COVID-19 (dated by TCRdb to the early 2020s). Library preparation was by the immunoSEQ multiplex PCR assay. TCRdb carries this immuneACCESS record with in-frame sequences only. Its versions omit some clonotypes, under half of them owing to an unresolved V gene in the studies checked, with the rest unexplained. A total of under 200,000 clones appear in this sample, roughly 90% of them only once. 0.45% to 0.65% of the sample is taken by the ten largest. The sequenced sample consisted of peripheral blood. The receptors come from a man aged 45-65 years with acute or convalescent COVID-19.

This sequence joins TRBV10-3 and TRBJ2-7, with 9 bases matching TRBD1. Germline-derived CDR1 and CDR2 are ENHRY and SYGVKD. CDR3 length: 15 residues. With 5 bases clipped from V and 3 bases from J, the junction kept 8 bases outside the gene matches. As DNA, the CDR3 is TGTGCCATCAGTCCGGGACAGGGCGTAATCTACGAGCAGTACTTC. This sequence encodes CAISPGQGVIYEQYF.

The rearrangement links TRBV21-1 to TRBJ1-6; the table's D call, TRBD1, has no DNA check behind it. TRBV21-1 is a pseudogene locus. This CDR3 spans 17 amino acids. CDR3 sequence reads: CASSKAQGSSYNSPLHF. The CDR3 nucleotides read TGTGCCAGCAGCAAAGCACAGGGCAGCTCCTATAATTCACCCCTCCACTTT.

V and J are TRBV24-1 and TRBJ1-3; D possibly corresponds to TRBD1 (5 bases). This CDR3 has 12 residues. Germline assignment: CDR1 KGHDR and CDR2 SFDVKD. Trimming shortened V by 7 bases and J by 4 bases, and 7 bases separated the two germline ends. CDR3 in DNA: TGTGCCACCAGGAGACAGGGAAACACCATATATTTT. Translating gives CATRRQGNTIYF.

The chain combines TRBV28 with TRBJ1-1, with D perhaps TRBD1 (6 bases). The CDR3 has 14 amino acids. The germline V and J ends were trimmed by 8 bases and 4 bases, with 17 bases remaining between them. Germline-derived CDR1 and CDR2 are MDHEN and SYDVKM. The CDR3: CASWSRGISTEAFF. The CDR3 nucleotides read TGTGCCAGCTGGAGCAGGGGTATAAGCACTGAAGCTTTCTTT.

This sequence joins TRBV19 and TRBJ1-2; 7 bases match TRBD1. The V and J ends lost 0 bases and 4 bases, in that order; junction bases with no gene match: 2. Germline V CDR1 and CDR2: LNHDA, SQIVND (reference sequence). This CDR3 comprises 14 residues. CDR3 coding DNA: TGTGCCAGTAGTATAGAAGGGGGCAGCTATGGCTACACCTTC. Translation gives CASSIEGGSYGYTF.

The chain joins TRBV19 to TRBJ1-4; D uncertain. Germline loops: CDR1 LNHDA, CDR2 SQIVND (reference sequence). This CDR3 contains 13 residues. Trimming left V 5 bases short and J 0 bases short, with 4 bases between. CDR3 DNA sequence: TGTGCCAGTAGTGTAACAACTAATGAAAAACTGTTTTTT. Translated: CASSVTTNEKLFF.

The V call is TRBV10-3, the J call TRBJ1-3; possibly TRBD1 for D (5 bases). This CDR3 comprises 15 residues. In germline, CDR1 is ENHRY, CDR2 SYGVKD. Deletions cut 3 bases from V and 0 bases from J, with 9 bases between. CDR3 nucleotide sequence: TGTGCCATCAGTGACGGGGGAAACTCTGGAAACACCATATATTTT. It specifies CAISDGGNSGNTIYF.

In its sample, this clone was seen a few times. This chain joins TRBV28 and TRBJ2-7, with 10 bases that match TRBD1. CDR3 length: 18 amino acids. CDR1 and CDR2 (germline): MDHEN, SYDVKM. V was clipped by 1 base and J by 1 base; unmatched bases: 10. The CDR3 loop reads CASSLFRDRGRLSYEQYV. CDR3 bases: TGTGCCAGCAGTTTATTCCGGGACAGGGGACGGCTTTCCTACGAGCAGTACGTC.

V usage is TRBV2 and J usage is TRBJ2-3; D gene unclear. CDR1 is SNHLY and CDR2 is FYNNEI in the germline V gene. The CDR3 sequence is 15 residues long. Trimming cost V 3 bases and J 4 bases, with 14 bases left between them. CDR3 sequence: CASSESEVPPDTQYF. CDR3 sequence (DNA): TGTGCCAGCAGTGAGTCAGAAGTGCCCCCAGATACGCAGTATTTT.

V gene TRBV28 combines with J gene TRBJ1-5; D is uncertain. Germline-derived CDR1 and CDR2 are MDHEN and SYDVKM. The V end lost 3 bases, the J end lost 6 bases, and 12 bases lay between the germline ends. The CDR3 is 14 amino acids. CDR3 coding DNA: TGTGCCAGCAGTTTTTATGGAGCTAGTCAGCCCCAGCATTTT. Translating it yields CASSFYGASQPQHF.

The chain uses TRBV6-5 and TRBJ1-2; D is ambiguous. V was cut by 2 bases and J by 0 bases, with 10 bases left in between. The CDR3 has 15 residues. The germline CDR1 and CDR2 sequences are MNHEY and SVGAGI. In DNA form, the CDR3 reads TGTGCCAGCAGTTACGGCGGGATTTCTAACTATGGCTACACCTTC. Translated: CASSYGGISNYGYTF.

This sequence joins TRBV10-3 and TRBJ2-1; 9 nucleotides line up with TRBD2. CDR3 length: 14 amino acids. The ends lost 7 bases at V and 10 bases at J; junction bases unmatched: 11. CDR1 is ENHRY, CDR2 SYGVKD, per germline. The CDR3 is CAIKMTSGLLEQFF. The CDR3 DNA reads TGTGCCATCAAGATGACTAGCGGCTTGCTCGAGCAGTTCTTC.

This clone was found once. The chain links TRBV19 to TRBJ2-1; D perhaps matches TRBD2 (5 bases). The germline V gene encodes CDR1 LNHDA and CDR2 SQIVND (reference sequence). CDR3 length equals 11 residues. The germline V and J ends were trimmed by 6 bases and 7 bases, with 7 bases remaining between them. CDR3 DNA sequence: TGTGCCAGTAGGGGAGTTAATGAGCAGTTCTTC. Translation gives CASRGVNEQFF.

The chain employs TRBV21-1 and TRBJ1-5. TRBV21-1 is a pseudogene locus. The CDR3 length is 15 residues. CDR3 residues: CASSKGKESNQPQHF. The CDR3 region has the DNA TGTGCCAGCAGCAAAGGGAAGGAGAGCAATCAGCCCCAGCATTTT.

Note on this clone: Other nucleotide sequences in the sample specify the same CDR3. The V gene is TRBV18, the J gene TRBJ1-2; TRBD1 aligns across 9 bases. Germline trimming cut 1 base from V and 6 bases from J; bases unmatched to any gene: 0. CDR1 and CDR2 from the germline V gene are KGHSH and LQKENI. CDR3 length: 13 amino acids. CDR3 sequence reads: CASSPRQGDGYTF. The CDR3 nucleotides are TGTGCCAGCTCACCACGACAGGGGGATGGCTACACCTTC.

The CDR3 nucleotides are TGTGCCAGCTCACCAAGGCTAGGCGACAATGAGCAGTTCTTC. It specifies CASSPRLGDNEQFF. V and J are TRBV18 and TRBJ2-1; no clear D gene. Looked up from germline, CDR1 is KGHSH and CDR2 is LQKENI. This CDR3 comprises 14 residues. Trimming removed 2 bases at V and 5 bases at J, with 10 bases between.

The chain recombines TRBV7-8 with TRBJ2-7; 14 bases align to TRBD2. CDR1 SGHVS and CDR2 FQNEAQ come from the germline V gene. V lost 0 bases and J lost 1; bases outside the gene matches: 8. The length of the CDR3 is 19 residues. Written as DNA, the CDR3 is TGTGCCAGCAGCTTAGCTATTACGGGGACTAGCGGGGGATCCTACGAGCAGTACTTC. Translated: CASSLAITGTSGGSYEQYF.

V usage is TRBV7-9 and J usage is TRBJ2-7, with D tentatively TRBD2 (5 bases). The V end lost 4 bases, the J end lost 2 bases, and 12 bases lay between the germline ends. CDR3 length: 14 amino acids. Germline V gene lookup returns CDR1 SEHNR and CDR2 FQNEAQ (reference sequence). The CDR3 region is CASSSSTRTYEQYF. The CDR3 DNA follows: TGTGCCAGCAGCTCCTCAACTAGAACCTACGAGCAGTACTTC.